The rows below give T cell receptor beta chains drawn from one sample of a study of OX40 agonist ivuxolimab in advanced cancers. Assay: immunoSEQ multiplex PCR; the TCRdb copy retains only in-frame clones and omits some. The sample contains over 75,000 clones, approximately 90% of which appear only once. The sample here was CD4+ or CD8+ T cells sorted from blood, taken in a trial of the OX40 agonist ivuxolimab. The receptors shown here come from an adult with an advanced solid tumor such as melanoma, head and neck, liver or kidney cancer. Both conserved end residues are part of each CDR3. Each record gives: CDR3 length, V gene, J gene, D gene, clone size, CDR3 DNA, CDR3 protein. D genes are given only for firm matches. Rows may omit the clone size; those that give it use once, few, many or a size class.

>12|TRBV6-1|TRBJ1-2|NA|few
TGTGCCAGCAGTGAACTAGAGCTCGGCTACACCTTC
CASSELELGYTF
>14|TRBV28|TRBJ2-7|NA|NA
TGTGCCAGCAGTTTATTGGGCAGGAACTACGAGCAGTACTTC
CASSLLGRNYEQYF
>16|TRBV28|TRBJ2-1|TRBD2|NA
TGTGCCAGCAGTTTACCGACTAGCGGGAGGGCCAGTGAGCAGTTCTTC
CASSLPTSGRASEQFF
>12|TRBV6-6|TRBJ2-7|TRBD1|NA
TGTGCCAGCAGTACAGGGGCCTACGAGCAGTACTTC
CASSTGAYEQYF
>17|TRBV5-1|TRBJ2-2|NA|NA
TGCGCCAGCAGCTTGGGCCTGGGGGCGCAGAACACCGGGGAGCTGTTTTTT
CASSLGLGAQNTGELFF
>13|TRBV28|TRBJ2-1|NA|NA
TGTGCCAGCAGGGAAACTAGTTCGGGTGAGCAGTTCTTC
CASRETSSGEQFF
>13|TRBV10-2|TRBJ2-7|NA|NA
TGCGCCAGCATCGGGAGAGGGGGCTACGAGCAGTACTTC
CASIGRGGYEQYF
>15|TRBV4-3|TRBJ1-5|NA|NA
TGCGCCAGCAGCCAAGATCGGGCAGGAGTTGCGCCCCAGCATTTT
CASSQDRAGVAPQHF
>14|TRBV4-2|TRBJ2-1|NA|NA
TGTGCCAGCAGTCCGGCCGGGACGAACAATGAGCAGTTCTTC
CASSPAGTNNEQFF
>13|TRBV7-9|TRBJ2-6|NA|NA
TGTGCCAGCTGCTTCTCTGGGGCCAACGTCCTGACTTTC
CASCFSGANVLTF
>16|TRBV15|TRBJ1-2|TRBD1|NA
TGTGCCACCAGCAGATCAACGGGACAGGGGGCCTATGGCTACACCTTC
CATSRSTGQGAYGYTF
>16|TRBV5-1|TRBJ2-5|TRBD1|NA
TGCGCCAGCAGCTTACCGACAGGGCAGAACCAAGAGACCCAGTACTTC
CASSLPTGQNQETQYF
>15|TRBV14|TRBJ2-3|TRBD2|NA
TGTGCCAGCAGTCGTAGCGGGAACAGTGAAGATACGCAGTATTTT
CASSRSGNSEDTQYF
>15|TRBV19|TRBJ2-1|NA|NA
TGTGCCAGTAGTGCCCCAGAGAGCTCCTACAATGAGCAGTTCTTC
CASSAPESSYNEQFF
>17|TRBV18|TRBJ1-1|TRBD1|NA
TGTGCCAGCTCACTTCGACAGGGGGCGCTTCGGGACACTGAAGCTTTCTTT
CASSLRQGALRDTEAFF
>18|TRBV27|TRBJ2-1|NA|NA
TGTGCCAGCAGTTATTCGGCGAACAGGGTTTCATTCTACAATGAGCAGTTCTTC
CASSYSANRVSFYNEQFF
>14|TRBV6-5|TRBJ2-7|NA|NA
TGTGCCAGCAGTAAGGGGTGGGGCTCCTACGAGCAGTACTTC
CASSKGWGSYEQYF
>13|TRBV27|TRBJ2-7|NA|NA
TGTGCCAGCAGTTTAACCAGGCGACACGAGCAGTACTTC
CASSLTRRHEQYF
>13|TRBV19|TRBJ1-1|NA|NA
TGTGCCAGTAGTCCCCAGGGAGCCACTGAAGCTTTCTTT
CASSPQGATEAFF
>14|TRBV4-3|TRBJ1-4|NA|NA
TGCGCCAGCAGCCGACATATAACTAATGAAAAACTGTTTTTT
CASSRHITNEKLFF
>15|TRBV27|TRBJ2-1|TRBD2|NA
TGTGCCAGCACCGAGAGGGCGGGAGGGGGCAATGAGCAGTTCTTC
CASTERAGGGNEQFF
>13|TRBV6-5|TRBJ2-7|NA|NA
TGTGCCAGCAGTGCAGGGGTCCCCTACGAGCAGTACTTC
CASSAGVPYEQYF
>13|TRBV10-2|TRBJ2-1|TRBD2|NA
TGCGCCAGCAGTTCTAGCGGGATTGGTGAGCAGTTCTTC
CASSSSGIGEQFF
>15|TRBV14|TRBJ2-5|NA|NA
TGTGCCAGCAGCCAGACCGGGACTCGCGCAGAGACCCAGTACTTC
CASSQTGTRAETQYF
>16|TRBV28|TRBJ1-1|NA|NA
TGTGCCAGCAGTCCACGGACCAGGGAGAGGTTCACTGAAGCTTTCTTT
CASSPRTRERFTEAFF
>16|TRBV11-2|TRBJ2-5|NA|NA
TGTGCCAGCAGCCCCCCGGAGGGCCAACGGGGGGAGACCCAGTACTTC
CASSPPEGQRGETQYF
>14|TRBV7-8|TRBJ1-2|NA|NA
TGTGCCAGCAGCTTAGAAGCGGCCCTCTATGGCTACACCTTC
CASSLEAALYGYTF
>13|TRBV5-6|TRBJ1-2|NA|NA
TGTGCCAGCAGCTTAGGGGCAGTCTATGGCTACACCTTC
CASSLGAVYGYTF
>15|TRBV6-5|TRBJ2-1|TRBD1|NA
TGTGCCAGCAGCTGGACAGGTAGCACCTACAATGAGCAGTTCTTC
CASSWTGSTYNEQFF
>17|TRBV10-1|TRBJ2-3|TRBD2|NA
TGCGCCAGCAGTCCGTCAAGGACTAGCGGGAGGAAAGATACGCAGTATTTT
CASSPSRTSGRKDTQYF
>12|TRBV29-1|TRBJ2-5|NA|NA
TGCAGCGTTACCAGGGTCCAAGAGACCCAGTACTTC
CSVTRVQETQYF
>15|TRBV28|TRBJ2-1|NA|NA
TGTGCCAGCAGTTTAAGCGGAAGCTCCTACAATGAGCAGTTCTTC
CASSLSGSSYNEQFF
>16|TRBV9|TRBJ2-5|TRBD2|NA
TGTGCCAGCAGCGTAGCCCCGAGGGAGGGACTAGAGACCCAGTACTTC
CASSVAPREGLETQYF
>13|TRBV6-5|TRBJ2-1|NA|NA
TGTGCCAGCAGTTCTGCCTCCTACAATGAGCAGTTCTTC
CASSSASYNEQFF
>10|TRBV7-5|TRBJ2-7|NA|NA
TGTGCCAGAAGCTTGCCCGAGCAGTACTTC
CARSLPEQYF
>15|TRBV2|TRBJ2-3|TRBD2|NA
TGTGCCAGCAGTGAGAGCGGGAGGGGCACAGATACGCAGTATTTT
CASSESGRGTDTQYF
>14|TRBV11-2|TRBJ1-1|NA|NA
TGTGCCAGCAGCTTACACAGCAGGGTAACTGAAGCTTTCTTT
CASSLHSRVTEAFF
>16|TRBV5-1|TRBJ2-5|NA|NA
TGCGCCAGCAGCTTGGTTATCGGAGTGACGAGAGAGACCCAGTACTTC
CASSLVIGVTRETQYF
>14|TRBV5-1|TRBJ2-5|NA|NA
TGCGCCAGCAGCTTGGTGGCAGGGAAAGAGACCCAGTACTTC
CASSLVAGKETQYF
>12|TRBV10-2|TRBJ2-3|NA|NA
TGCGCCAGCAGTGACAACCTAGATACGCAGTATTTT
CASSDNLDTQYF
>15|TRBV19|TRBJ2-1|TRBD1|NA
TGTGCCAGTAGCCCTCGGGACAGCGTATACAATGAGCAGTTCTTC
CASSPRDSVYNEQFF